One and the same sample provided the 30 T cell receptor beta chains below, sequenced in a study of cytomegalovirus exposure and HLA in healthy donors. The PCR employed 60 Vbeta primers together with 13 Jbeta primers. Profiled with immunoSEQ multiplex PCR; TCRdb holds only in-frame clones, not every one. Of around 150,000 clones in the sample, approximately 67% are singletons; the top ten hold roughly 4.1%. Input material: PBMCs. The origin of the receptors is a woman between 18 and 29 years old in good health and CMV-seropositive.

This clone was detected only once. J is TRBJ1-1 and V is TRBV7-2, with D perhaps TRBD1 (6 bases). Trimming stripped 7 bases from V and 4 bases from J, with 10 bases between. The CDR3 is 12 amino acids. The V gene's germline CDR1 is SGHTA and CDR2 FQGNSA. The CDR3 loop reads CASKTGRTEAFF. CDR3 coding DNA: TGTGCCAGCAAAACAGGGCGCACTGAAGCTTTCTTT.

This chain joins TRBV10-3 and TRBJ1-1; D perhaps matches TRBD1 (5 bases). CDR1 ENHRY and CDR2 SYGVKD come from the germline V gene. V lost 8 bases to trimming and J lost 1 base, with 14 bases between them. CDR3 size: 14 residues. In nucleotides, the CDR3 is TGTGCCATCTCGGAGGGGTGGCGGAACACTGAAGCTTTCTTT. This codes for CAISEGWRNTEAFF.

This clone came up once. The chain joins TRBV27 to TRBJ2-7, with unresolved D. The CDR3 spans 13 residues. Germline assignment: CDR1 MNHEY and CDR2 SMNVEV (reference sequence). V lost 1 base to trimming and J lost 5 bases, with 9 bases between them. CDR3 DNA sequence: TGTGCCAGCAGTTTATATGGCAACAACGAGCAGTACTTC. Residues: CASSLYGNNEQYF.

This clone has only a few counts. The V and J genes are TRBV11-3 and TRBJ2-1; TRBD2 matches 11 bases. Germline trimming cut 4 bases from V and 9 bases from J; bases unmatched to any gene: 14. Germline V CDR1 and CDR2: SGHNT, YENEEA. The CDR3 has 17 amino acids. The CDR3 nucleotides read TGTGCCAGCAGCTCCGGAGGTACTAGCGGGAGTTACGGTGAGCAGTTCTTC. It yields the protein CASSSGGTSGSYGEQFF.

The chain uses TRBV7-9 and TRBJ2-5; 9 nucleotides line up with TRBD2. Germline loops: CDR1 SEHNR, CDR2 FQNEAQ (reference sequence). The J segment lost 4 bases and the V segment lost 3 bases, leaving 6 bases of the junction unmatched. The CDR3 loop spans 15 amino acids. CDR3 residues: CASSFAGTSTETQYF. CDR3 in DNA: TGTGCCAGCAGCTTCGCCGGGACTAGCACAGAGACCCAGTACTTC.

This chain connects TRBV5-1 to TRBJ2-5; D is possibly TRBD2 (6 bases). The DNA end lines up better with TRBJ2-7; the J call may be wrong. Germline V gene data show CDR1 as SGHRS and CDR2 as YFSETQ. The CDR3 extends over 16 amino acids. CDR3: CASSLGSGGGRYEQYF. In DNA, the CDR3 is TGCGCCAGCAGCTTGGGATCCGGGGGTGGAAGGTACGAGCAGTACTTC.

Comments on this clone: Its ends do not fully match the called genes, so a read error is possible. This rearrangement joins TRBV19 to TRBJ2-2, with D perhaps matching TRBD1 (6 bases). This CDR3 is built from 15 residues. CDR1 LNHDA and CDR2 SQIVND come from the germline V gene (reference sequence). CDR3 nucleotides: TGTGCCAGTAATATAGGGACATCGAACACCGGGGAGCTGTTTTTT. Residues: CASNIGTSNTGELFF.

In nucleotides, the CDR3 is TGTGCCAGCAGCCCCGGACTAGCGGGAGAGACCCAGTACTTC. This sequence encodes CASSPGLAGETQYF. This chain uses TRBV7-9 with TRBJ2-5; TRBD2 agrees at 11 bases. Unmatched junction bases numbered 3, after V lost 5 bases and J lost 4 bases. CDR1 SEHNR and CDR2 FQNEAQ come from the germline V gene (reference sequence). CDR3 length: 14 residues.

The chain has TRBV19 and TRBJ2-1; D perhaps matches TRBD2 (6 bases). The CDR3 runs to 15 residues. V gave up 8 bases and J gave up 6 bases, with 20 bases separating them. Germline V gene lookup returns CDR1 LNHDA and CDR2 SQIVND (reference sequence). The DNA for the CDR3 is TGTGCCAGTGGACCGGCGACTAGTCGTTCCAATGAGCAGTTCTTC. It translates to CASGPATSRSNEQFF.

This chain connects TRBV4-3 to TRBJ1-6; D ambiguous. The CDR3 is made up of 16 amino acids. CDR1 is LGHNA, CDR2 YSLEER, per germline. V lost 0 bases to trimming and J lost 10 bases, with 16 bases between them. The CDR3 loop is CASSQDLPRGGSPLHF. CDR3 DNA sequence: TGCGCCAGCAGCCAAGATCTTCCTCGCGGAGGATCACCCCTCCACTTT.

This clone was found a few times. This chain connects TRBV9 to TRBJ2-7; 8 positions agree with TRBD1. Germline assignment: CDR1 SGDLS and CDR2 YYNGEE. V was pared by 0 bases and J by 1 base, with 3 bases of the junction left unmatched. This CDR3 spans 15 amino acids. CDR3 residues: CASSVGTGRSYEQYF. CDR3 bases: TGTGCCAGCAGCGTAGGGACAGGGCGATCCTACGAGCAGTACTTC.

CDR3 in amino acids: CASSPTGGHGYGYTF. In DNA form, the CDR3 reads TGTGCCAGCAGTCCAACAGGGGGCCATGGCTATGGCTACACCTTC. This chain joins TRBV27 and TRBJ1-2; 9 nucleotides agree with TRBD1. J gave up 4 bases and V 5 bases, and 8 bases lay outside the gene matches. This CDR3 has 15 amino acids. Looked up from germline, CDR1 is MNHEY and CDR2 is SMNVEV (reference sequence).

V usage is TRBV5-1 and J usage is TRBJ2-5; D is possibly TRBD1 (6 bases). The CDR3 sequence is 13 residues long. Germline assignment: CDR1 SGHRS and CDR2 YFSETQ. V lost 6 bases and J 5 bases, leaving 14 bases between the germline ends. The CDR3 region is CASKRQAWETQYF. In DNA form, the CDR3 reads TGCGCCAGCAAAAGACAGGCCTGGGAGACCCAGTACTTC.

The V gene is TRBV23-1, the J gene TRBJ2-7, with 10 bases lining up with TRBD2. TRBV23-1 counts as an open reading frame of uncertain function. This CDR3 is built from 16 residues. The J segment lost 2 bases and the V segment lost 2 bases, leaving 6 bases of the junction unmatched. CDR3 protein: CASSQDKREGPYEQYF. DNA for the CDR3: TGCGCCAGCAGTCAAGACAAGCGGGAGGGGCCCTACGAGCAGTACTTC.

V usage is TRBV25-1 and J usage is TRBJ2-2, with D possibly being TRBD1 (5 bases). Germline lookup yields CDR1 MGHDK and CDR2 SYGVNS. The CDR3 covers 15 residues. The ends were cut back, 1 base at V and 3 bases at J, with 9 bases in the middle. Here the CDR3 DNA reads TGTGCCAGCAGTGAATCCGACAGAGACACCGGGGAGCTGTTTTTT. Amino acids: CASSESDRDTGELFF.

The chain couples TRBV25-1 to TRBJ1-2; D possibly corresponds to TRBD1 (5 bases). CDR1 is MGHDK, CDR2 SYGVNS, per germline. With 6 bases removed from V and 5 bases from J, the gap between germline ends came to 10 bases. The CDR3 loop spans 12 amino acids. In DNA form, the CDR3 reads TGTGCCAGCAGGGCCGCAGGGTATGGCTACACCTTC. It is translated as CASRAAGYGYTF.

The V call is TRBV13, the J call TRBJ1-5; D might be TRBD1 (5 bases). The CDR3 contains 12 residues. Germline V CDR1 and CDR2: PRHDT, FYEKMQ (reference sequence). Trimming stripped 3 bases from V and 5 bases from J, with 5 bases between. The CDR3 protein is CASSFRDQPQHF. The DNA of the CDR3 is TGTGCCAGCAGCTTCAGGGATCAGCCCCAGCATTTT.

This chain uses TRBV19 with TRBJ1-5, with 7 bases aligning to TRBD1. The CDR3 has 14 amino acids. V was pared by 5 bases and J by 3 bases, with 4 bases of the junction left unmatched. The germline V gene encodes CDR1 LNHDA and CDR2 SQIVND (reference sequence). The chain's CDR3 is CASSHGQANQPQHF. CDR3 DNA sequence: TGTGCCAGTAGTCACGGACAGGCCAATCAGCCCCAGCATTTT. Variable domain in full (rest from reference TRBV19 and TRBJ1-5): DGGITQSPKYLFRKEGQNVTLSCEQNLNHDAMYWYRQDPGQGLRLIYYSQIVNDFQKGDIAEGYSVSREKKESFPLTVTSAQKNPTAFYLCASSHGQANQPQHFGDGTRLSIL.

There are a few counts of this clone. The J gene is TRBJ1-5, the V gene TRBV2, with 8 bases fitting TRBD1. The length of the CDR3 is 15 residues. CDR1 and CDR2 from the germline V gene are SNHLY and FYNNEI. V was clipped by 7 bases and J by 4 bases; unmatched bases: 9. The CDR3 coding sequence is TGTGCCAGCACGAGCGTAACAGGGGGGAATCAGCCCCAGCATTTT. It translates to CASTSVTGGNQPQHF.

This sequence joins TRBV12-5 and TRBJ2-7, with D uncertain. The germline gives CDR1 LGHNT, CDR2 FRNRAP. The V gene lost 6 bases and the J gene lost 3 bases, with 12 bases spanning the gap. The CDR3 is made up of 13 amino acids. For the CDR3, the DNA is TGTGCTAGTGGAAGAGACTCGCGCTACGAGCAGTACTTC. Amino acids: CASGRDSRYEQYF.

This clone has just a few counts. The rearrangement links TRBV6-1 to TRBJ2-1; the match to TRBD2 covers 14 bases. The germline gives CDR1 MNHNS, CDR2 SASEGT. The V segment lost 3 bases and the J segment 2 bases; nucleotides outside the gene matches: 6. The CDR3 covers 18 residues. As DNA, the CDR3 is TGTGCCAGCAGTGATGGACTAGCGGGAGGCGCGGCCTACAATGAGCAGTTCTTC. Residues: CASSDGLAGGAAYNEQFF.

J is TRBJ1-2 and V is TRBV29-1, with D possibly being TRBD1 (6 bases). The CDR3 runs 14 residues. Germline CDR1 SQVTM, CDR2 ANQGSEA. Trimming left V 1 base short and J 2 bases short, with 11 bases between. The CDR3 here is CSVEAQGLNYGYTF. CDR3 nucleotide sequence: TGCAGCGTTGAAGCACAGGGCCTAAACTATGGCTACACCTTC.

This clone was seen only a few times. The chain combines TRBV9 with TRBJ1-2, with D unresolved. The germline V and J ends were trimmed by 0 bases and 4 bases, with 13 bases remaining between them. Germline V gives CDR1 SGDLS, CDR2 YYNGEE. This CDR3 contains 15 residues. This CDR3 reads CASSVADSLFYGYTF. CDR3 sequence (DNA): TGTGCCAGCAGCGTAGCTGATAGCCTATTCTATGGCTACACCTTC.

Only a few counts were recorded for this clone. The rearrangement links TRBV6-6 to TRBJ2-1; TRBD2 matches 9 bases. The CDR3 covers 14 residues. The trim removed 7 bases at V and 7 bases at J, leaving 8 bases unmatched. Germline loops: CDR1 MNHNY, CDR2 SVGAGI (reference sequence). CDR3 sequence (DNA): TGTGCCAGCAAGGCTAGCGGGAAGGGGAATGAGCAGTTCTTC. Protein sequence: CASKASGKGNEQFF.

The chain uses TRBV18 and TRBJ1-2; TRBD1 aligns across 10 bases. The J segment lost 6 bases and the V segment lost 2 bases, leaving 6 bases of the junction unmatched. Germline CDR1 is KGHSH and CDR2 is LQKENI. The CDR3 spans 15 residues. The CDR3 sequence: CASSPIDRGLHGYTF. CDR3 DNA sequence: TGTGCCAGCTCACCAATCGACAGGGGGCTTCATGGCTACACCTTC.

The chain links TRBV18 to TRBJ2-5; 9 bases agree with TRBD1. The CDR3 sequence is 15 residues long. Germline V gene data show CDR1 as KGHSH and CDR2 as LQKENI. With 3 bases clipped from V and 4 bases from J, the junction kept 6 bases outside the gene matches. CDR3 loop: CASSPGTGMGETQYF. CDR3 in DNA: TGTGCCAGCTCACCCGGGACAGGGATGGGAGAGACCCAGTACTTC.

The V gene is TRBV27, the J gene TRBJ2-3, with 11 bases identical to TRBD2. V dropped 9 bases and J dropped 11; count of bases not matched to a gene: 7. The CDR3 loop spans 12 amino acids. CDR1 and CDR2 (germline): MNHEY, SMNVEV (reference sequence). The CDR3 region has the DNA TGTGCCAGACCGGGACTAGCGGTCTGGCAGTATTTT. Its translation: CARPGLAVWQYF.

The chain combines TRBV7-9 with TRBJ2-7, with TRBD1 matching 7 bases. This CDR3 is 15 amino acids long. The ends lost 1 base at V and 2 bases at J; junction bases unmatched: 5. The V gene's germline CDR1 is SEHNR and CDR2 FQNEAQ (reference sequence). The CDR3 spells CASSLDRGPTYEQYF. CDR3 nucleotides: TGTGCCAGCAGCTTAGACAGGGGACCGACCTACGAGCAGTACTTC. Variable domain in full (rest from reference TRBV7-9 and TRBJ2-7): DTGVSQNPRHKITKRGQNVTFRCDPISEHNRLYWYRQTLGQGPEFLTYFQNEAQLEKSRLLSDRFSAERPKGSFSTLEIQRTEQGDSAMYLCASSLDRGPTYEQYFGPGTRLTVT.

The chain links TRBV28 to TRBJ1-2; 9 nucleotides agree with TRBD1. From germline, CDR1 is MDHEN and CDR2 SYDVKM. The CDR3 covers 15 residues. The V segment lost 6 bases and the J segment 5 bases; nucleotides outside the gene matches: 10. CDR3: CASRADRGFSYGYTF. The CDR3 region has the DNA TGTGCCAGCAGAGCAGACAGGGGGTTCTCTTATGGCTACACCTTC.

The chain is built from TRBV6-5 and TRBJ2-3, with D unresolved. Germline V gene sequence: CDR1 MNHEY, CDR2 SVGAGI. V lost 9 bases, J lost 6 bases, and 13 bases lay in between. The CDR3 sequence is 12 residues long. Here the CDR3 reads CASSTNWDTQYF. CDR3 DNA: TGTGCCAGTTCGACAAATTGGGATACGCAGTATTTT.